Presented here are 20 T cell receptor beta chains from one specimen sequenced in a study of T cell repertoires in cytomegalovirus infection. No cognate antigen is known for these TCRs. TCRdb reanalysed the reads using MiXCR and keeps one entry per CDR3 protein. The sample lists approximately 730,000 distinct CDR3 sequences, around 30% occurring once. Sequenced here: cultured PBMCs, sampled from culture after CMV antigen stimulation. These receptor sequences come from a human donor in good health (CMV status not recorded). Some clones in this sample may be carry-over from other donors' samples.

The gene calls are TRBV6-2 or TRBV6-3 and TRBJ1-1; TRBD1 agrees at 10 bases. This CDR3 contains 14 residues. Germline loops: CDR1 MNHEY, CDR2 SVGEGT. V was pared by 7 bases and J by 3 bases, with 5 bases of the junction left unmatched. In DNA, the CDR3 is TGTGCCAGCACCCGACAGGGGGCTTACACTGAAGCTTTCTTT. The encoded protein is CASTRQGAYTEAFF.

The chain is built from TRBV10-3 and TRBJ1-1; D is undetermined. The V and J ends lost 4 bases and 5 bases respectively, with 17 bases between them. CDR1 and CDR2 from the germline V gene are ENHRY and SYGVKD. This CDR3 is 15 amino acids long. CDR3 coding DNA: TGTGCCATCAGTGTTGGACTGGTCGGAGGGACTGAAGCTTTCTTT. Residues: CAISVGLVGGTEAFF.

The chain links TRBV20-1 to TRBJ2-5; D gene ambiguous. CDR3 length: 14 amino acids. Looked up from germline, CDR1 is DFQATT and CDR2 is SNEGSKA (reference sequence). Trimming shortened V by 6 bases and J by 5 bases, and 19 bases separated the two germline ends. The CDR3 loop is CSATSGYRAETQYF. CDR3 DNA sequence: TGCAGTGCAACCTCCGGGTACCGAGCGGAGACCCAGTACTTC.

The rearrangement joins TRBV6-6 to TRBJ1-1, with TRBD1 matching over 8 bases. J gave up 6 bases and V 0 bases, and 9 bases lay outside the gene matches. The CDR3 length is 16 residues. Germline CDR1 is MNHNY and CDR2 is SVGAGI (reference sequence). The CDR3 DNA is TGTGCCAGCAGTTACTCGACCCGGGACAGGCAACCTGAAGCTTTCTTT. This encodes CASSYSTRDRQPEAFF.

V usage is TRBV6-2 or TRBV6-3 and J usage is TRBJ1-2; D remains unclear. The CDR3 has 12 residues. V lost 2 bases and J 8 bases, leaving 9 bases between the germline ends. Germline V gene lookup returns CDR1 MNHEY and CDR2 SVGEGT. CDR3 sequence: CASSYGRWGYTF. The CDR3 region has the DNA TGTGCCAGCAGTTACGGTCGTTGGGGCTACACCTTC.

This clonotype has just a few counts. The genes are TRBV6-2 or TRBV6-3 and TRBJ2-7, with D maybe TRBD1 (6 bases). The CDR3 runs 16 residues. The germline V gene has CDR1 MNHEY and CDR2 SVGEGT. Trimming removed 5 bases at V and 0 bases at J, with 17 bases between. CDR3 sequence reads: CASSDYRVPSSYEQYF. Here the CDR3 DNA reads TGTGCCAGCAGTGACTACAGGGTCCCCAGCTCCTACGAGCAGTACTTC.

The genes are TRBV7-8 and TRBJ1-3, with no clear D. V was shortened by 5 bases and J by 0 bases, with 20 bases between the two germline ends. There are 18 residues in the CDR3. Germline CDR1 reads SGHVS; CDR2 reads FQNEAQ. DNA of the CDR3: TGTGCCAGCAGCGCCCGACGGGTCTCCTGGAACTCTGGAAACACCATATATTTT. Translation gives CASSARRVSWNSGNTIYF.

This sequence joins TRBV12-3 or TRBV12-4 and TRBJ2-5; tentative D call: TRBD2 (6 bases). CDR3 length: 14 amino acids. The V and J ends lost 7 bases and 3 bases respectively, with 15 bases between them. CDR3: CASTSPSEEETQYF. In DNA form, the CDR3 reads TGTGCCAGCACCAGTCCTAGCGAAGAAGAGACCCAGTACTTC.

The rearrangement joins TRBV12-3 or TRBV12-4 to TRBJ1-5, with D hard to call. V dropped 2 bases and J dropped 0 bases, with 14 bases sitting between them. The CDR3 extends over 17 amino acids. Here the CDR3 reads CASSLKEKGYSNQPQHF. Here the CDR3 DNA reads TGTGCCAGCAGTTTAAAAGAAAAAGGATATAGCAATCAGCCCCAGCATTTT.

The chain combines TRBV5-1 with TRBJ1-1; D gene unclear. The CDR3 has 12 residues. Germline lookup yields CDR1 SGHRS and CDR2 YFSETQ. V lost 3 bases and J lost 11, with 14 bases in between. The DNA of the CDR3 is TGCGCCAGCAGCTCCGGGGAGGGTGAGGCTTTCTTT. Its protein product is CASSSGEGEAFF.

The chain is built from TRBV12-3 or TRBV12-4 and TRBJ2-5; D not certain. Trimming cost V 2 bases and J 4 bases, with 8 bases left between them. The CDR3 spans 13 residues. The DNA of the CDR3 is TGTGCCAGCAGTTTACCCCAGAGAGAGACCCAGTACTTC. Translated, it gives CASSLPQRETQYF.

CDR3 in amino acids: CASSPGPDTDTQYF. The CDR3 bases are TGTGCCAGCAGCCCCGGGCCTGACACAGATACGCAGTATTTT. This sequence joins TRBV11-3 and TRBJ2-3, with D unclear. The CDR3 consists of 14 residues. Germline V lookup: CDR1 SGHNT, CDR2 YENEEA. V was pared by 5 bases and J by 2 bases, with 11 bases between.

CDR3 amino acids: CAISASRGLAGKDTQYF. As DNA, the CDR3 is TGTGCCATCAGTGCCTCGCGGGGACTAGCGGGGAAAGATACGCAGTATTTT. The chain couples TRBV10-3 to TRBJ2-3, with 13 bases fitting TRBD2. Germline V CDR1 and CDR2: ENHRY, SYGVKD. The CDR3 runs to 17 residues. V lost 4 bases to trimming and J lost 5 bases; unmatched junction nucleotides: 9.

CDR3 region: CASSFPVMEGARNEQFF. The CDR3 DNA follows: TGTGCCAGCAGCTTCCCTGTTATGGAGGGGGCGAGGAATGAGCAGTTCTTC. The V and J genes are TRBV7-2 and TRBJ2-1, with D possibly being TRBD1 (7 bases). V was clipped by 3 bases and J by 7 bases, with 22 bases between them. The CDR3 totals 17 residues. Germline V CDR1 and CDR2: SGHTA, FQGNSA.

The chain couples TRBV25-1 to TRBJ2-7, with D unclear. V was pared by 0 bases and J by 5 bases, with 2 bases between. The CDR3 has 11 residues. Per the germline V gene, CDR1 is MGHDK and CDR2 is SYGVNS. CDR3 amino acids: CASSEYNEQYF. The CDR3 DNA reads as TGTGCCAGCAGTGAATATAACGAGCAGTACTTC.

The CDR3 here is CASTPGGAGGYTF. The CDR3, as DNA: TGTGCCAGCACTCCGGGGGGGGCTGGGGGCTACACCTTC. The J gene is TRBJ1-2, the V gene TRBV27; TRBD1 might be the D (6 bases). Germline values: CDR1 MNHEY, CDR2 SMNVEV (reference sequence). V was trimmed by 7 bases and J by 8 bases, leaving 17 bases between them. The CDR3 consists of 13 residues.

Only a few counts were recorded for this clonotype. The rearrangement links TRBV12-3 or TRBV12-4 to TRBJ1-5; unclear D gene. The V end lost 4 bases, the J end lost 1 base, and 8 bases lay between the germline ends. The length of the CDR3 is 14 residues. CDR3 in amino acids: CASSSDGSNQPQHF. The DNA for the CDR3 is TGTGCCAGCAGTTCCGACGGGAGCAATCAGCCCCAGCATTTT.

This clonotype was detected only a few times. The V gene is TRBV27, the J gene TRBJ1-2; maybe TRBD1 (6 bases). This CDR3 is built from 11 residues. CDR1 is MNHEY, CDR2 SMNVEV, per germline (reference sequence). Trimming left V 10 bases short and J 7 bases short, with 13 bases between. CDR3 region: CATVQGGGYTF. DNA for the CDR3: TGTGCCACGGTACAGGGCGGTGGCTACACCTTC.

This clonotype was picked up many times. This sequence joins TRBV7-2 and TRBJ1-3; D remains ambiguous. There are 15 residues in the CDR3. Trimming shortened V by 3 bases and J by 1 base, and 10 bases separated the two germline ends. CDR1 and CDR2 from the germline V gene are SGHTA and FQGNSA. The CDR3 region has the DNA TGTGCCAGCAGCTTTATATCGGGTTCTGGAAACACCATATATTTT. Translation: CASSFISGSGNTIYF.

In the case of this clonotype: One junction end disagrees with the germline gene, perhaps due to a read error. This sequence joins TRBV7-9 and TRBJ1-4, with unresolved D. The germline V gene has CDR1 SEHNR and CDR2 FQNEAQ (reference sequence). The CDR3 length is 14 residues. CDR3 sequence (DNA): TGTGCCAGCAACAACCACGCAACTAATGAAAAACGGTGTTTT. This sequence encodes CASNNHATNEKRCF.